Listed below are T cell receptor beta chains from one sample, sequenced in a study of cytomegalovirus exposure and HLA in healthy donors. The repertoire was sequenced with immunoSEQ multiplex PCR; TCRdb's copy has only in-frame clones and lacks some. Of roughly 130,000 clones listed, about 82% are singletons. Sequencing input: PBMCs. All receptors derive from a boy between 10 and 17 years old in good health and CMV-seronegative. Each CDR3 is given with its conserved first and last residue. The order of the fields is V gene, J gene, D gene, clone size, CDR3 protein, CDR3 DNA. The D gene is left open where the match is weak. Size is stated for part of the rows, as once, few or many counts, or as a class when the clone is expanded.

>TRBV7-9|TRBJ1-4|-|-
CASRRGENEKLFF
TGTGCCAGCCGGCGTGGAGAAAATGAAAAACTGTTTTTT
>TRBV6-5|TRBJ2-7|TRBD2|-
CASSYGEGDTYEQYF
TGTGCCAGCAGTTACGGGGAGGGAGATACCTACGAGCAGTACTTC
>TRBV9|TRBJ1-2|-|-
CASSSRPGGYTF
TGTGCCAGCAGCTCCCGGCCGGGTGGCTACACCTTC
>TRBV30|TRBJ1-2|-|-
CAWSAQGPYGYTF
TGTGCCTGGAGTGCCCAGGGGCCCTATGGCTACACCTTC
>TRBV6-1|TRBJ1-5|TRBD1|-
CASDIDRGPNQPQHF
TGTGCCAGCGATATCGACAGGGGACCCAATCAGCCCCAGCATTTT
>TRBV5-1|TRBJ2-7|TRBD2|once
CASSQGTSALGEQYF
TGCGCCAGCAGCCAAGGGACTAGTGCGCTCGGGGAGCAGTACTTC
>TRBV11-3|TRBJ2-1|-|-
CASSLTWRAEGSSYNEQFF
TGTGCCAGCAGCTTAACTTGGAGGGCGGAGGGGAGCTCCTACAATGAGCAGTTCTTC
>TRBV5-1|TRBJ2-3|-|-
CASSTRPGSGVSTDTQYF
TGCGCCAGCAGCACACGACCGGGTAGCGGAGTTAGCACAGATACGCAGTATTTT
>TRBV20-1|TRBJ2-5|-|once
CSPRWAETQYF
TGCAGCCCTCGGTGGGCAGAGACCCAGTACTTC
>TRBV6-6|TRBJ1-5|-|-
CASSYPVGRGLPQHF
TGTGCCAGCAGTTACCCCGTCGGGCGAGGACTCCCCCAGCATTTT
>TRBV13|TRBJ1-5|TRBD1|few
CASSQRTGGYNQPQHF
TGTGCCAGCAGCCAACGGACAGGGGGCTACAATCAGCCCCAGCATTTT
>TRBV30|TRBJ2-1|-|once
CAWSVRRANEQFF
TGTGCCTGGAGTGTACGCAGGGCCAATGAGCAGTTCTTC
>TRBV7-2|TRBJ2-7|TRBD2|-
CASSFESGTYYEQYF
TGTGCCAGCAGCTTTGAAAGCGGGACCTACTACGAGCAGTACTTC
>TRBV19|TRBJ1-4|-|-
CASSIGGSTNEKLFF
TGTGCCAGTAGTATCGGCGGTTCAACTAATGAAAAACTGTTTTTT
>TRBV11-3|TRBJ2-7|TRBD1|-
CASSLGGTGDYEQYF
TGTGCCAGCAGCCTCGGGGGGACAGGGGACTACGAGCAGTACTTC
>TRBV7-2|TRBJ2-7|TRBD1|-
CASRAGTGLTYEQYF
TGTGCCAGCAGGGCCGGGACAGGACTTACCTACGAGCAGTACTTC
>TRBV7-6|TRBJ1-2|TRBD1|-
CASSLSPDRAYGYTF
TGTGCCAGCAGCTTAAGCCCGGACAGGGCGTACGGCTACACCTTC
>TRBV4-1|TRBJ2-7|-|-
CASSQDRASTYEQYF
TGCGCCAGCAGCCAAGATCGAGCATCAACCTACGAGCAGTACTTC
>TRBV27|TRBJ1-4|TRBD1|-
CASSRTRTGGNEKLFF
TGTGCCAGCAGCCGCACCCGGACAGGGGGTAATGAAAAACTGTTTTTT
>TRBV6-6|TRBJ1-2|TRBD1|-
CASSYSTGENYGYTF
TGTGCCAGCAGTTACTCGACAGGGGAGAACTATGGCTACACCTTC
>TRBV27|TRBJ2-2|-|-
CASSLVGGDYGELFF
TGTGCCAGCAGTTTAGTCGGAGGGGATTACGGGGAGCTGTTTTTT
>TRBV10-1|TRBJ2-5|-|once
CASINRCPETQYF
TGCGCCAGCATTAACAGGTGCCCAGAGACCCAGTACTTC
>TRBV4-1|TRBJ2-7|TRBD2|-
CASSQESRGAYEQYF
TGCGCCAGCAGCCAAGAGTCGCGGGGGGCCTACGAGCAGTACTTC
>TRBV7-2|TRBJ2-5|-|-
CASRPPAGETQYF
TGTGCCAGCAGACCTCCCGCGGGGGAGACCCAGTACTTC
>TRBV30|TRBJ1-5|TRBD1|-
CAWSVPGTGIGQPQHF
TGTGCCTGGAGTGTACCAGGGACAGGGATCGGTCAGCCCCAGCATTTT
>TRBV4-1|TRBJ2-2|TRBD2|-
CASSQGLAGELAGELFF
TGCGCCAGCAGCCAAGGACTAGCGGGAGAACTAGCCGGGGAGCTGTTTTTT
>TRBV27|TRBJ1-6|TRBD1|-
CASSSTYRGHSPLHF
TGTGCCAGCAGTTCCACTTACAGGGGGCATTCACCCCTCCACTTT
>TRBV5-4|TRBJ2-7|-|-
CASSQGGTVIYEQYF
TGTGCCAGCAGCCAAGGCGGGACAGTGATCTACGAGCAGTACTTC
>TRBV13|TRBJ1-1|TRBD1|-
CASSLGDRGSTEAFF
TGTGCCAGCAGCTTAGGGGACAGGGGGAGCACTGAAGCTTTCTTT